Below are 9 T cell receptor beta chains sequenced from a single sample in a study of blood T cell repertoires in COVID-19. Libraries were prepared by immunoSEQ multiplex PCR; TCRdb keeps only in-frame clonotypes and omits some of them. Of over 130,000 clones listed, 87% are singletons. Material: peripheral blood. These receptors originate from a woman aged 55-75 years with active or convalescent COVID-19.

The genes are TRBV6-5 and TRBJ1-6; D is perhaps TRBD1 (5 bases). The CDR3 has 15 amino acids. V was clipped by 1 base and J by 7 bases, with 11 bases between them. Germline-derived CDR1 and CDR2 are MNHEY and SVGAGI. The CDR3 coding sequence is TGTGCCAGCAGTTACTATCAGGGTGTGAATTCACCCCTCCACTTT. Translated, it gives CASSYYQGVNSPLHF.

This clone was detected only a few times. This chain connects TRBV11-2 to TRBJ1-1; D not certain. Trimming removed 5 bases from V and 0 bases from J, with 7 bases in between. Per germline, CDR1 SGHAT and CDR2 FQNNGV. The length of the CDR3 is 13 residues. The CDR3 region is CASSPPVNTEAFF. The CDR3 DNA is TGTGCCAGCAGCCCCCCAGTGAACACTGAAGCTTTCTTT.

The chain employs TRBV18 and TRBJ2-7, with 7 bases matching TRBD1. V gave up 4 bases and J gave up 2 bases; unmatched junction bases: 8. This CDR3 has 15 amino acids. CDR1 and CDR2 from the germline V gene are KGHSH and LQKENI. In nucleotides, the CDR3 is TGTGCCAGCTCACACCGACAGGGCCGGCCCTACGAGCAGTACTTC. Encoded protein: CASSHRQGRPYEQYF.

The J gene is TRBJ1-2, the V gene TRBV10-3; tentatively, D is TRBD1 (5 bases). Germline CDR1 ENHRY, CDR2 SYGVKD. The CDR3 length is 11 residues. The germline V and J ends were trimmed by 3 bases and 7 bases, with 6 bases remaining between them. The CDR3, as DNA: TGTGCCATCAGTGACGGGGGTGGCTACACCTTC. Encoded protein: CAISDGGGYTF.

The chain uses TRBV3-1 (or the pseudogene TRBV3-2) and TRBJ2-3; D is perhaps TRBD2 (7 bases). Germline CDR1 is LGHDT and CDR2 is YNNKEL (reference sequence). The CDR3 runs to 15 residues. V lost 4 bases and J 1 base, leaving 12 bases between the germline ends. The CDR3 region has the DNA TGTGCCAGCAGCCCGCGGGGGCCTGGCACAGATACGCAGTATTTT. This sequence encodes CASSPRGPGTDTQYF.

The genes are TRBV6-6 and TRBJ1-3; D gene uncertain. The CDR3 runs 15 residues. CDR1 and CDR2 from the germline V gene are MNHNY and SVGAGI (reference sequence). Trimming removed 6 bases from V and 3 bases from J, with 15 bases in between. CDR3: CASSNPGRNGNTIYF. The CDR3 nucleotides read TGTGCCAGCAGCAACCCAGGAAGGAATGGAAACACCATATATTTT.

This clone came up once. The V and J genes are TRBV11-3 and TRBJ2-1; 8 bases are a match to TRBD2. Germline V CDR1 and CDR2: SGHNT, YENEEA. Unmatched junction bases numbered 12, after V lost 7 bases and J lost 10 bases. This CDR3 is built from 14 residues. CDR3 nucleotide sequence: TGTGCCAGCACCCTCTCGGGGGGGTCCGACGAGCAGTTCTTC. Protein: CASTLSGGSDEQFF.

This clone was seen a few times. The chain links TRBV10-3 to TRBJ1-6; TRBD1 is a possible D gene (6 bases). Trimming stripped 4 bases from V and 5 bases from J, with 6 bases between. The CDR3 is made up of 13 amino acids. Germline V gene sequence: CDR1 ENHRY, CDR2 SYGVKD. Written as DNA, the CDR3 is TGTGCCATCAGTGGGACAGATAATTCACCCCTCCACTTT. Residues: CAISGTDNSPLHF.

The chain links TRBV18 to TRBJ2-7; maybe TRBD1 (5 bases). The V end was cut by 3 bases, the J end by 0 bases, with 18 bases between. CDR1 and CDR2 from the germline V gene are KGHSH and LQKENI. CDR3 length: 17 residues. Here the CDR3 DNA reads TGTGCCAGCTCACCTATGCTCGATTCGCAGGGCTCCTACGAGCAGTACTTC. It encodes CASSPMLDSQGSYEQYF.